A single sample gave rise to the 13 T cell receptor beta chains below, sequenced in a study of a mutant IDH1 vaccine in newly diagnosed glioma. Their specific antigens are unknown. Stated time point: week 5, during vaccination. Vaccine doses each comprised 300 ug of mutant IDH1 20-mer peptide, with topical imiquimod. The repertoire was sequenced with immunoSEQ multiplex PCR; TCRdb's copy has only in-frame clones and lacks some. The sample contains fewer than 100,000 clones, 90% to 95% of which appear only once. Sequences were derived from PBMCs, sampled from a glioma patient whose treatment included an IDH1 peptide vaccine. The receptors come from a woman aged 50 to 60 with glioma.

The chain couples TRBV2 to TRBJ2-7; 8 bases align to TRBD1. This CDR3 is built from 12 residues. Losses at the gene ends were 6 bases for V and 4 bases for J; bases not matched to a gene: 2. The germline CDR1 and CDR2 sequences are SNHLY and FYNNEI. CDR3 sequence reads: CASSGQGYEQYF. The DNA of the CDR3 is TGTGCCAGCAGCGGACAGGGTTACGAGCAGTACTTC. Together with reference TRBV2 and TRBJ2-7, the CDR3 gives the full variable domain: EPEVTQTPSHQVTQMGQEVILRCVPISNHLYFYWYRQILGQKVEFLVSFYNNEISEKSEIFDDQFSVERPDGSNFTLKIRSTKLEDSAMYFCASSGQGYEQYFGPGTRLTVT.

The chain has TRBV12-5 and TRBJ2-7; D unclear. Germline values: CDR1 LGHNT, CDR2 FRNRAP. The CDR3 covers 14 residues. V dropped 6 bases and J dropped 3 bases, with 15 bases sitting between them. Here the CDR3 reads CASGNRHTHYEQYF. Written as DNA, the CDR3 is TGTGCTAGTGGCAACCGACATACCCACTACGAGCAGTACTTC. The whole variable domain, filled in from reference TRBV12-5 and TRBJ2-7, reads DARVTQTPRHKVTEMGQEVTMRCQPILGHNTVFWYRQTMMQGLELLAYFRNRAPLDDSGMPKDRFSAEMPDATLATLKIQPSEPRDSAVYFCASGNRHTHYEQYFGPGTRLTVT.

The CDR3 DNA is TGCGCCAGCAGCTTGGGGACTTACTATGGCTACACCTTC. It codes for CASSLGTYYGYTF. The V call is TRBV5-1, the J call TRBJ1-2; the D is unclear. The V gene lost 0 bases and the J gene lost 3 bases, with 6 bases spanning the gap. Germline V gives CDR1 SGHRS, CDR2 YFSETQ. The length of the CDR3 is 13 residues.

The chain uses TRBV27 and TRBJ2-2, with D possibly being TRBD2 (6 bases). This CDR3 contains 14 residues. The V end lost 6 bases, the J end lost 5 bases, and 13 bases lay between the germline ends. CDR1 is MNHEY, CDR2 SMNVEV, per germline (reference sequence). The CDR3 DNA sequence: TGTGCCAGCAGCCCCCGGGGGTCGACCGGGGAGCTGTTTTTT. Translating it yields CASSPRGSTGELFF.

CDR3 sequence: CASNPGQGYTEAFF. The CDR3 region has the DNA TGTGCCAGCAACCCGGGACAGGGGTACACTGAAGCTTTCTTT. The chain recombines TRBV7-9 with TRBJ1-1; 10 positions agree with TRBD1. V lost 7 bases and J lost 3; bases outside the gene matches: 5. The CDR3 has 14 amino acids. CDR1 and CDR2 from the germline V gene are SEHNR and FQNEAQ (reference sequence).

The chain couples TRBV19 to TRBJ1-1; no definite D call. This CDR3 comprises 15 residues. Deletions cut 7 bases from V and 1 base from J, with 16 bases between. CDR1 is LNHDA and CDR2 is SQIVND in the germline V gene (reference sequence). The CDR3 region is CASTAIDGPNTEAFF. CDR3 sequence (DNA): TGTGCCAGTACCGCAATAGACGGGCCGAACACTGAAGCTTTCTTT. The full variable domain, rest sourced from reference TRBV19 and TRBJ1-1, is DGGITQSPKYLFRKEGQNVTLSCEQNLNHDAMYWYRQDPGQGLRLIYYSQIVNDFQKGDIAEGYSVSREKKESFPLTVTSAQKNPTAFYLCASTAIDGPNTEAFFGQGTRLTVV.

The gene calls are TRBV2 and TRBJ2-5; 7 bases agree with TRBD2. Germline values: CDR1 SNHLY, CDR2 FYNNEI. The CDR3 covers 15 residues. With V trimmed by 2 bases and J by 0 bases, 3 bases remained unmatched. The CDR3 region is CASSEPGLDQETQYF. The CDR3 region has the DNA TGTGCCAGCAGTGAACCCGGACTAGACCAAGAGACCCAGTACTTC.

This clone came up once. In DNA form, the CDR3 reads TGTGCCAGCAGGAGTCTAGCGGTCGGAGAGCAGTTCTTC. Its translation is CASRSLAVGEQFF. The chain joins TRBV6-5 to TRBJ2-1, with 7 bases lining up with TRBD2. The CDR3 runs to 13 residues. Germline V gene lookup returns CDR1 MNHEY and CDR2 SVGAGI. The V and J ends lost 6 bases and 10 bases, in that order; junction bases with no gene match: 9.

The rearrangement joins TRBV10-1 to TRBJ2-3; perhaps D is TRBD1 or TRBD2 (5 bases each). V was shortened by 5 bases and J by 6 bases, with 15 bases between the two germline ends. The CDR3 sequence is 14 residues long. CDR1 is WNHNN and CDR2 is SYGVQD in the germline V gene (reference sequence). The CDR3 sequence is CASSPGTGGDTQYF. The CDR3 DNA sequence: TGCGCCAGCAGTCCCGGGACGGGTGGGGATACGCAGTATTTT.

This chain joins TRBV13 and TRBJ1-1; D may be TRBD1 (6 bases). Looked up from germline, CDR1 is PRHDT and CDR2 is FYEKMQ (reference sequence). The CDR3 contains 15 residues. Deletions cut 0 bases from V and 4 bases from J, with 12 bases between. Here the CDR3 reads CASSLGLRGGTEAFF. The CDR3 region has the DNA TGTGCCAGCAGCTTAGGCCTAAGAGGGGGCACTGAAGCTTTCTTT. Looking up the rest from reference TRBV13 and TRBJ1-1 gives the full variable domain: AAGVIQSPRHLIKEKRETATLKCYPIPRHDTVYWYQQGPGQDPQFLISFYEKMQSDKGSIPDRFSAQQFSDYHSELNMSSLELGDSALYFCASSLGLRGGTEAFFGQGTRLTVV.

This clone was detected only once. This chain links TRBV5-1 with TRBJ1-2, with TRBD1 identical over 10 bases. This CDR3 has 13 residues. Losses at the gene ends were 0 bases for V and 7 bases for J; bases not matched to a gene: 0. In germline, CDR1 is SGHRS, CDR2 YFSETQ. CDR3 amino acids: CASSLGDRGGYTF. CDR3 DNA: TGCGCCAGCAGCTTGGGGGACAGGGGTGGCTACACCTTC.

V is TRBV7-3 and J is TRBJ2-5; D remains unclear. From germline, CDR1 is SGHTA and CDR2 FQGTGA. Between the trimmed V and J ends, which lost 2 bases and 3 bases, there was a span of 7 bases. This CDR3 is built from 13 residues. Here the CDR3 reads CASSLVGKETQYF. The CDR3 nucleotides read TGTGCCAGCAGCTTAGTAGGAAAAGAGACCCAGTACTTC.

This chain connects TRBV7-9 to TRBJ1-3, with a weak D call TRBD1 (6 bases). The germline V gene has CDR1 SEHNR and CDR2 FQNEAQ (reference sequence). The germline V and J ends were trimmed by 5 bases and 2 bases, with 13 bases remaining between them. This CDR3 is 15 amino acids long. The CDR3 nucleotides are TGTGCCAGCAGCCAAATTACAGGGACTGGAAACACCATATATTTT. It yields the protein CASSQITGTGNTIYF.